Presented here are 13 T cell receptor beta chains from one specimen sequenced in a study of breast tumors, draining lymph nodes, adjacent tissues. TCRdb reprocessed the multiplex PCR reads with MiXCR, giving one entry per CDR3 protein. In the table there are about 80,000 distinct CDR3 sequences, under 25% of which are singletons. Axillary draining lymph nodes of breast cancer patients supplied the node samples. Sequencing was carried out using axillary lymph node tissue. The receptors come from a female donor with breast cancer. Some clones in this sample may be carry-over from other donors' samples.

The V and J genes are TRBV5-4 and TRBJ1-2, with a weak D call TRBD1 (6 bases). Trimming took off 0 bases at V and 4 bases at J, with 10 bases between the two ends. The length of the CDR3 is 14 residues. The V gene's germline CDR1 is SGHNT and CDR2 YYREEE (reference sequence). The CDR3 nucleotides read TGTGCCAGCAGCTTGGAAGACAGGCCCTATGGCTACACCTTC. Protein product: CASSLEDRPYGYTF.

This clonotype was counted a few times. The rearrangement joins TRBV28 to TRBJ1-2, with no clear D. CDR1 MDHEN and CDR2 SYDVKM come from the germline V gene. The CDR3 is 13 residues long. Trimming took 8 bases from V and 6 from J, leaving 16 bases between them. CDR3 DNA: TGTGCCAGCGACTCAGCGTCCTACGATGGCTACACCTTC. This gives the protein CASDSASYDGYTF.

Details on this clonotype: One base away lies a much larger clone, so this may be a sequencing read error. Because the CDR3 is missing its conserved closing phenylalanine or tryptophan, this is likely a read error. CDR3 nucleotide sequence: TGCCATTCATCGGCGGGAGTAGACGAGCAGTACCTC. Translating it yields CHSSAGVDEQYL. The chain recombines TRBV5-6 with TRBJ2-7; 7 positions match TRBD2. CDR3 size: 12 residues. The germline V gene encodes CDR1 SGHDT and CDR2 YYEEEE.

There are many counts of this clonotype. The chain is built from TRBV29-1 and TRBJ2-7, with D perhaps TRBD1 (5 bases). Germline V gene lookup returns CDR1 SQVTM and CDR2 ANQGSEA. The CDR3 length is 12 residues. Trimming left V 3 bases short and J 7 bases short, with 13 bases between. CDR3 protein: CSVEWGTAEQYF. DNA for the CDR3: TGCAGCGTTGAGTGGGGCACGGCAGAGCAGTACTTC.

This clonotype was seen many times. CDR3 in amino acids: CASSPGRKTGELFF. The CDR3 region has the DNA TGTGCCAGCAGTCCGGGTCGAAAGACCGGGGAGCTGTTTTTT. The chain joins TRBV6-5 to TRBJ2-2; D gene unclear. V dropped 5 bases and J dropped 5 bases, with 12 bases sitting between them. This CDR3 has 14 amino acids. Germline V gene data show CDR1 as MNHEY and CDR2 as SVGAGI.

This clonotype has at least ten counts. The chain has TRBV7-2 and TRBJ2-1; 7 bases are shared with TRBD2. Germline-derived CDR1 and CDR2 are SGHTA and FQGNSA. The J segment lost 11 bases and the V segment lost 6 bases, leaving 7 bases of the junction unmatched. This CDR3 comprises 12 residues. CDR3 sequence reads: CASSLPGTKQFF. The DNA for the CDR3 is TGTGCCAGCAGTTTACCCGGGACTAAGCAGTTCTTC.

The sample holds a few counts of this clonotype. The chain joins TRBV7-3 to TRBJ2-6; possibly TRBD1 for D (6 bases). Trimming pared 3 bases from V and 0 bases from J, leaving 15 bases between. Per the germline V gene, CDR1 is SGHTA and CDR2 is FQGTGA. This CDR3 has 18 amino acids. The DNA for the CDR3 is TGTGCCAGCAGCTTCGCGACAGGACCAAACTCTGGGGCCAACGTCCTGACTTTC. It yields the protein CASSFATGPNSGANVLTF.

This clonotype showed up many times. The chain uses TRBV19 and TRBJ2-1; D is unclear. V was cut by 2 bases and J by 3 bases, with 11 bases left in between. Germline loops: CDR1 LNHDA, CDR2 SQIVND (reference sequence). CDR3 length: 15 residues. The CDR3 DNA reads as TGTGCCAGTAGTATAACAACAGCTAACTACAATGAGCAGTTCTTC. Its protein is CASSITTANYNEQFF.

This clonotype has a count of ten or more. The chain employs TRBV13 and TRBJ1-4, with D perhaps matching TRBD1 (5 bases). Trimming stripped 0 bases from V and 10 bases from J, with 12 bases between. The CDR3 contains 14 residues. Looked up from germline, CDR1 is PRHDT and CDR2 is FYEKMQ (reference sequence). This CDR3 reads CASSLGQGARKLFF. In nucleotides, the CDR3 is TGTGCCAGCAGCTTAGGCCAAGGGGCGAGAAAACTGTTTTTT.

This clonotype was recorded many times. The chain is built from TRBV2 and TRBJ2-7, with 12 positions matching TRBD2. Germline CDR1 is SNHLY and CDR2 is FYNNEI. V was pared by 5 bases and J by 5 bases, with 7 bases of the junction left unmatched. This CDR3 is 15 amino acids long. The CDR3 protein is CASSRLAGVRNEQYF. In nucleotides, the CDR3 is TGTGCCAGCAGTAGACTAGCGGGAGTTAGGAACGAGCAGTACTTC.

This clonotype has ten or more counts. This sequence joins TRBV5-1 and TRBJ2-1; D possibly corresponds to TRBD1 (6 bases). Per the germline V gene, CDR1 is SGHRS and CDR2 is YFSETQ. This CDR3 comprises 16 residues. V lost 0 bases to trimming and J lost 1 base, with 11 bases between them. CDR3 residues: CASSLGGHPSYNEQFF. CDR3 sequence (DNA): TGCGCCAGCAGCTTGGGGGGACACCCGTCCTACAATGAGCAGTTCTTC.

A remark on this clonotype: Since a much larger clone is just one base distant, this may be a read error. This chain connects TRBV6-1 to TRBJ2-1, with D perhaps matching TRBD1 (6 bases). This CDR3 region has 14 residues. Germline CDR1 and CDR2: MNHNS and SASEGT. CDR3 sequence: CASTESIQGYEQLF. The CDR3 DNA sequence: TGTGCCAGCACCGAGAGTATACAGGGCTATGAGCAGCTCTTC.

This clonotype was counted at least ten times. The chain carries TRBV20-1 and TRBJ2-2; no firm D call. Between the trimmed V and J ends, which lost 8 bases and 1 base, there was a span of 8 bases. Germline loops: CDR1 DFQATT, CDR2 SNEGSKA (reference sequence). The CDR3 has 12 amino acids. CDR3: CSPQGNTGELFF. DNA for the CDR3: TGCAGTCCCCAAGGGAACACCGGGGAGCTGTTTTTT.